This T cell receptor beta chain appears in the sequencing data of a study of T-cell memory formation after mild COVID-19. On the study more broadly: For the most part, TCR clusters were specific to one donor. Overall study findings and caveats: Researchers found some responding clones in pre-infection memory, a sign that cross-reactive memory joined.

CDR3 length equals 13 residues. With 4 bases removed from V and 4 bases from J, the gap between germline ends came to 11 bases. The germline V gene encodes CDR1 SQVTM and CDR2 ANQGSEA. For this clonotype: Its antigen is currently unknown.

TCRalpha and TCRbeta libraries used 5'RACE with constant-segment primers and UMIs. TCRdb used MiXCR to reprocess the 5' RACE reads, holding one entry per CDR3 protein. The table shows approximately 82,000 distinct CDR3 sequences, with more than 10% occurring only once. The chain recombines TRBV29-1 with TRBJ1-3, with no clear D. This clonotype was obtained from a man aged 18-30 years who had mild COVID-19 (a few samples of this study predate the infection). Cell type and time point are not known. Sequencing was done on a sample of PBMCs or a T cell subset sorted from them (not recorded which). The CDR3 region has the DNA TGCAGCGTTGTGCGGACTAGCGGAAACACCATATATTTT. Residues: CSVVRTSGNTIYF.